Following are 12 T cell receptor beta chains from one sample sequenced in a study of shared T cell receptors in the human thymus (dated by TCRdb to the early 2020s). The library relied on the immunoSEQ multiplex PCR assay. In TCRdb, the immuneACCESS table is reduced to in-frame sequences with V and J assigned. These tables do not hold every clone; where another copy was compared, an unresolved V gene accounts for under half, and the others remain unexplained. This sample holds 650,000 to 950,000 clones; over 75% were observed only once. The ten most abundant clones make up more than 0.01% of the sample. The sample was also linked to a second study, of human thymus T cells.

Material for sequencing was thymocytes. The receptors originated from a girl in the first two years of life with a congenital heart defect. Donor details come from another sample of the same person, matched by shared clones.

The rearrangement links TRBV5-5 to TRBJ2-1; perhaps TRBD1 as D (5 bases). The CDR3 contains 14 residues. Trimming left V 2 bases short and J 6 bases short, with 12 bases between. The germline CDR1 and CDR2 sequences are SGHKS and YYEKEE (reference sequence). The CDR3 is CASSFNPTGNEQFF. The CDR3 DNA follows: TGTGCCAGCAGCTTCAACCCAACAGGCAATGAGCAGTTCTTC.

The rearrangement uses TRBV27 and TRBJ2-3, with D possibly TRBD1 on 6 matching bases. The CDR3 has 17 residues. V was shortened by 6 bases and J by 1 base, with 20 bases between the two germline ends. CDR1 MNHEY and CDR2 SMNVEV come from the germline V gene (reference sequence). The CDR3 DNA sequence: TGTGCCAGCAGAATACTACAGGGTAAGAATCGCACAGATACGCAGTATTTT. Residues: CASRILQGKNRTDTQYF.

The gene calls are TRBV28 and TRBJ1-2, with 9 positions matching TRBD1. CDR1 and CDR2 (germline): MDHEN, SYDVKM. The CDR3 spans 16 residues. J lost 3 bases, V lost 7 bases, and 12 bases had no gene match. Written as DNA, the CDR3 is TGTGCCAGCAACAACCCCCACACAGGGGGCGACTATGGCTACACCTTC. This sequence encodes CASNNPHTGGDYGYTF.

About this clone: Distinct nucleotide sequences in the sample also encode this CDR3. The chain uses TRBV4-1 and TRBJ1-6, with 7 bases aligning to TRBD1. The CDR3 runs 15 residues. The trim removed 4 bases at V and 7 bases at J, leaving 7 bases unmatched. CDR1 is MGHRA and CDR2 is YSYEKL in the germline V gene. In DNA form, the CDR3 reads TGCGCCAGCAGCCGACAGGGTCGGTTAAATTCACCCCTCCACTTT. Amino acids: CASSRQGRLNSPLHF.

This chain joins TRBV2 and TRBJ2-7; 7 nucleotides align to TRBD2. Germline-derived CDR1 and CDR2 are SNHLY and FYNNEI. The CDR3 has 13 amino acids. In nucleotides, the CDR3 is TGTGCGAAAGGGGTCAGCGGGGCCCGGGAGCAGTACTTC. It encodes CAKGVSGAREQYF.

The chain is built from TRBV25-1 and TRBJ1-1; TRBD1 agrees at 10 bases. The CDR3 spans 14 residues. V shed 3 bases, J shed 6 bases, and the junction held 4 bases outside the gene matches. From germline, CDR1 is MGHDK and CDR2 SYGVNS. The CDR3 here is CASSDGQGGPEAFF. The CDR3 region has the DNA TGTGCCAGCAGTGACGGACAGGGGGGGCCTGAAGCTTTCTTT.

This chain connects TRBV11-1 to TRBJ2-7, with D perhaps TRBD2 (5 bases). Germline V CDR1 and CDR2: SGHAT, FQDESV (reference sequence). This CDR3 is built from 16 residues. V was pared by 0 bases and J by 6 bases, with 18 bases between. CDR3 nucleotides: TGTGCCAGCAGCTTAGCGGAGACTATCAGGTTATCCGAGCAGTACTTC. Translated: CASSLAETIRLSEQYF. Supplemented by reference TRBV11-1 and TRBJ2-7, the full variable domain reads EAEVAQSPRYKITEKSQAVAFWCDPISGHATLYWYRQILGQGPELLVQFQDESVVDDSQLPKDRFSAERLKGVDSTLKIQPAELGDSAMYLCASSLAETIRLSEQYFGPGTRLTVT.

The V and J genes are TRBV5-6 and TRBJ1-5; unclear D gene. This CDR3 is 16 amino acids long. The V end lost 3 bases, the J end lost 2 bases, and 15 bases lay between the germline ends. Germline V gives CDR1 SGHDT, CDR2 YYEEEE. This CDR3 is CASSSLREAGNQPQHF. The CDR3 nucleotides are TGTGCCAGCAGCTCCTTAAGGGAGGCCGGCAATCAGCCCCAGCATTTT.

This sequence joins TRBV6-1 and TRBJ2-1; D is ambiguous. CDR1 is MNHNS, CDR2 SASEGT, per germline. The V gene lost 0 bases and the J gene lost 5 bases, with 20 bases spanning the gap. CDR3 size: 18 residues. CDR3 bases: TGTGCCAGCAGTGAAGCGGGCCTACGAGCCCGCCAAGACAATGAGCAGTTCTTC. This translates into CASSEAGLRARQDNEQFF.

V gene TRBV9 combines with J gene TRBJ1-6, with 8 nucleotides matching TRBD1. Trimming at V came to 3 bases and at J to 8 bases, leaving 10 bases not matched to a gene. This CDR3 is built from 16 residues. Germline V lookup: CDR1 SGDLS, CDR2 YYNGEE. The CDR3 nucleotides read TGTGCCAGCAGCGGGGGGTTGGTACAGGGGGATTCACCCCTCCACTTT. As protein: CASSGGLVQGDSPLHF.

The chain recombines TRBV4-3 with TRBJ2-5; TRBD2 matches 14 bases. TRBJ2-7 matches the DNA end more closely, so the J call is doubtful. Germline CDR1 reads LGHNA; CDR2 reads YSLEER. CDR3 length: 17 amino acids. The CDR3 spells CASSHGLAGGVPYEQYF. The CDR3 bases are TGCGCCAGCAGCCATGGACTAGCGGGGGGCGTACCCTACGAGCAGTACTTC.

This chain links TRBV6-7 with TRBJ1-1; D ambiguous. TRBV6-7 is identified as an open reading frame with a role that is uncertain. V was trimmed by 1 base and J by 2 bases, leaving 14 bases between them. This CDR3 is built from 16 residues. CDR3 coding DNA: TGTGCCAGCAGTTACTTGCGGCTAGGTTGTAACACTGAAGCTTTCTTT. Encoded protein: CASSYLRLGCNTEAFF.